This T cell receptor beta chain appears in the sequencing data of a study of T cells in Graves' hyperthyroidism and ophthalmopathy. This clonotype has at least ten counts. The antigen is not known. Exclusion followed for patients with uncontrolled infection, other autoimmune disease, pregnancy or lactation. The CDR3 totals 13 residues. The ends were cut back, 6 bases at V and 2 bases at J, with 12 bases in the middle. Germline V gene lookup returns CDR1 DFQATT and CDR2 SNEGSKA (reference sequence). Researchers amplified the TCR beta CDR3 regions from RNA transcripts. The HTBI primer set served for first-round RT-PCR of the TCR CDR3. TCRdb re-called the multiplex PCR reads with MiXCR, one entry per CDR3 protein. The sample gives some 440,000 distinct CDR3 sequences, less than 20% of which show up once; approximately 7.5% is in the top ten. Study-level results: In the blood, most expanded thyroid clonotypes above 0.001 appeared as well. Ophthalmopathy and stable hyperthyroidism were told apart by a 13 V-J model.

This TCR came from a woman in her late teens or twenties with Graves' hyperthyroidism. V gene TRBV20-1 combines with J gene TRBJ2-3; D perhaps matches TRBD2 (6 bases). The sample taken for sequencing was blood. The CDR3 reads CSAASDYTDTQYF. The CDR3 region has the DNA TGCAGTGCGGCTAGCGACTACACAGATACGCAGTATTTT.